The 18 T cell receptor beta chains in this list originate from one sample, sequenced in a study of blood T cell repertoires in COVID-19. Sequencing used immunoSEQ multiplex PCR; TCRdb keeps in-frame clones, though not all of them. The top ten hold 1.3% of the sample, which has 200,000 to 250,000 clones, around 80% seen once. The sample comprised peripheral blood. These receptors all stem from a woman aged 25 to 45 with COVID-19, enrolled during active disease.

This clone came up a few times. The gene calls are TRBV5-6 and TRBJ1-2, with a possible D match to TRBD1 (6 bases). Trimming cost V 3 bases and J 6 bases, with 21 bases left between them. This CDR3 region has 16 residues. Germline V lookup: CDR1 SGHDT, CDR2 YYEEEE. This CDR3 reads CASSSSRGHGGDGYTF. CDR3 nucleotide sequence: TGTGCCAGCAGCTCCTCCAGGGGCCACGGCGGTGATGGCTACACCTTC.

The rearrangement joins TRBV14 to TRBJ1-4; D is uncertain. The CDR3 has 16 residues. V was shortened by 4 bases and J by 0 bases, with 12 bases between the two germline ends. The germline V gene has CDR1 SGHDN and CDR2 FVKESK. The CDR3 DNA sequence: TGTGCCAGCAGCCGCCGGGGTGTAGCAACTAATGAAAAACTGTTTTTT. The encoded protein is CASSRRGVATNEKLFF. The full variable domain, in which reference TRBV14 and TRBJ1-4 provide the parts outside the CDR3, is EAGVTQFPSHSVIEKGQTVTLRCDPISGHDNLYWYRRVMGKEIKFLLHFVKESKQDESGMPNNRFLAERTGGTYSTLKVQPAELEDSGVYFCASSRRGVATNEKLFFGSGTQLSVL.

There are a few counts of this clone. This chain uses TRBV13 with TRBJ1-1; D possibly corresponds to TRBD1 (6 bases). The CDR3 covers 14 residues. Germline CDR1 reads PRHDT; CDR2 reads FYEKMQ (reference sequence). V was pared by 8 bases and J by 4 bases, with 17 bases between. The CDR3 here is CASRHTGWRTEAFF. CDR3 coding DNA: TGTGCCAGCCGCCATACAGGGTGGCGCACTGAAGCTTTCTTT.

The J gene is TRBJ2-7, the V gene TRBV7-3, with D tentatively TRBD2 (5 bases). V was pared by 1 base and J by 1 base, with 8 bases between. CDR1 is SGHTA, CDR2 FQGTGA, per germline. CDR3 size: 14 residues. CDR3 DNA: TGTGCCAGCAGCTTAATCCCGGGATCCTACGAGCAGTACTTC. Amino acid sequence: CASSLIPGSYEQYF.

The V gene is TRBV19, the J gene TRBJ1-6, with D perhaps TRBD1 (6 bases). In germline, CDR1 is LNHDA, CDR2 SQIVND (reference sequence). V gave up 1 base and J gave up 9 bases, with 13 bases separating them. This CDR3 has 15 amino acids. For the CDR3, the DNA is TGTGCCAGTAGTATAGGACGGGGGGCACGTTCACCCCTCCACTTT. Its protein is CASSIGRGARSPLHF.

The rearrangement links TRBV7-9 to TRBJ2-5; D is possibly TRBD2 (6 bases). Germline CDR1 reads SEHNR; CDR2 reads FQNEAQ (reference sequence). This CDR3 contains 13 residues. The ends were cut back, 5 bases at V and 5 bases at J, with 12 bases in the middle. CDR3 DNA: TGTGCCAGCAGCCCCTGGAGCGGGGAGACCCAGTACTTC. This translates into CASSPWSGETQYF.

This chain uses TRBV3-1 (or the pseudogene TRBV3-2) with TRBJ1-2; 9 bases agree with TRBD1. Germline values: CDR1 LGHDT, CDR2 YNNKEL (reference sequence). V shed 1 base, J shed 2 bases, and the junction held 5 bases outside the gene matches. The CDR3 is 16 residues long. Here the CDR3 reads CASSQARQGGNYGYTF. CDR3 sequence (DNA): TGTGCCAGCAGCCAAGCTAGACAGGGGGGGAACTATGGCTACACCTTC.

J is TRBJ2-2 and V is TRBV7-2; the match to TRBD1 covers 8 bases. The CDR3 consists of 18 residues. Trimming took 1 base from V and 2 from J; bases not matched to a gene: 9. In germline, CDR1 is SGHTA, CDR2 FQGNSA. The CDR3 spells CASSLVGTGSTNTGELFF. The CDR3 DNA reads TGTGCCAGCAGCTTAGTGGGGACAGGCTCCACTAACACCGGGGAGCTGTTTTTT.

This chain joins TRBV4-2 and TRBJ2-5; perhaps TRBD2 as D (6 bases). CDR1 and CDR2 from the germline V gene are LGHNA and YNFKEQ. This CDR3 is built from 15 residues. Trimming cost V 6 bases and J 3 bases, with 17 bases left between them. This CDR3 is CASRLSPSGEETQYF. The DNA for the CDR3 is TGTGCCAGCAGACTCAGTCCTTCGGGGGAAGAGACCCAGTACTTC.

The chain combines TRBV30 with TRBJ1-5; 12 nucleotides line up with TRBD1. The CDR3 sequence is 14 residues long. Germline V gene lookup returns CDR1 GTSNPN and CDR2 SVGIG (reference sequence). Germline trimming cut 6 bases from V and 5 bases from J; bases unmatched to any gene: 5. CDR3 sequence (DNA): TGTGCCTGTGACGGGACAGGGGGCGATCAGCCCCAGCATTTT. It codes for CACDGTGGDQPQHF.

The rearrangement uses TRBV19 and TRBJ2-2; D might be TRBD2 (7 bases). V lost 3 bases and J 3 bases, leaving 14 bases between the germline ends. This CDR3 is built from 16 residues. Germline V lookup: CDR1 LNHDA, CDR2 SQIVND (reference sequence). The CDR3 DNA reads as TGTGCCAGTAGTATGGGACGGGGGGCCTACACCGGGGAGCTGTTTTTT. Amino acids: CASSMGRGAYTGELFF.

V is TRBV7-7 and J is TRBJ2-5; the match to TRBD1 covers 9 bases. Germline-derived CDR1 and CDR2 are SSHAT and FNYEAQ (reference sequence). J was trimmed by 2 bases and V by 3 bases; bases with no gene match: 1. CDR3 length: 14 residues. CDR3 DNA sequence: TGTGCCAGCAGCTTGGACAGGGGACAAGAGACCCAGTACTTC. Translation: CASSLDRGQETQYF.

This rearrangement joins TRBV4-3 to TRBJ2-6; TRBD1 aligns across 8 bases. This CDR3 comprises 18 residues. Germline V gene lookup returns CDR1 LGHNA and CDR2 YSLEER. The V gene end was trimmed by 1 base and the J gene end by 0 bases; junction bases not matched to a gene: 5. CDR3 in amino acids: CASSQGGQAASGANVLTF. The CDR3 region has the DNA TGCGCCAGCAGCCAAGGGGGACAGGCGGCCTCTGGGGCCAACGTCCTGACTTTC.

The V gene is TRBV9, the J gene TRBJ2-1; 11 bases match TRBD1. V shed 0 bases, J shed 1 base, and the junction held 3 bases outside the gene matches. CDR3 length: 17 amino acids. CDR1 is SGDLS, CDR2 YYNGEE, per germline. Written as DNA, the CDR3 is TGTGCCAGCAGCGTAGTGAGGGACAGGGGGTCCTACAATGAGCAGTTCTTC. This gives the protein CASSVVRDRGSYNEQFF.

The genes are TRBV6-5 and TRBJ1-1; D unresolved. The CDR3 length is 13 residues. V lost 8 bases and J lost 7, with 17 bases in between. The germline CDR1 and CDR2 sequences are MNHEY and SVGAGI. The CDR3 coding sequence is TGTGCCAGCCAGGTCACCGGCAGACATGAAGCTTTCTTT. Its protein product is CASQVTGRHEAFF.

The CDR3: CASSPGTLSNQPQHF. Written as DNA, the CDR3 is TGTGCCAGCAGCCCAGGGACACTTAGCAATCAGCCCCAGCATTTT. The V gene is TRBV7-9, the J gene TRBJ1-5, with TRBD1 as a possible D gene (6 bases). Trimming left V 5 bases short and J 0 bases short, with 11 bases between. The CDR3 is 15 residues long. CDR1 SEHNR and CDR2 FQNEAQ come from the germline V gene (reference sequence).

CDR3: CASSQWTGGAYGYTF. The DNA for the CDR3 is TGTGCCAGCAGTCAATGGACAGGGGGTGCCTATGGCTACACCTTC. The chain links TRBV27 to TRBJ1-2, with 10 nucleotides matching TRBD1. Trimming cost V 5 bases and J 4 bases; bases outside gene matches: 7. The CDR3 is made up of 15 amino acids. Germline CDR1 MNHEY, CDR2 SMNVEV (reference sequence).

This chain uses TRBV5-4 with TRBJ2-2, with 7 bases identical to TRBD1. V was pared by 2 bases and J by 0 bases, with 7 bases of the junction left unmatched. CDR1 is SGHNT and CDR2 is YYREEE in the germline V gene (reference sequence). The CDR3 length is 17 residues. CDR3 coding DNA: TGTGCCAGCAGCTTTTCTGCAGGGGGAGCGAACACCGGGGAGCTGTTTTTT. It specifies CASSFSAGGANTGELFF.